Reported below is one T cell receptor beta chain. In the same sample, other DNA sequences code for this CDR3. The PCR had 60 Vbeta and 13 Jbeta primers. Assay: immunoSEQ multiplex PCR; the TCRdb copy retains only in-frame clones and omits some. The sample yields about 150,000 clones, more than 75% seen once. The data derive from a study of cytomegalovirus exposure and HLA in healthy donors. After removal of 3 bases from V and 5 bases from J, the junction contained 6 bases not matched to a gene. Per germline, CDR1 MNHEY and CDR2 SMNVEV (reference sequence). The CDR3 loop spans 14 amino acids. The sequencing sample was made of PBMCs. This chain uses TRBV27 with TRBJ2-5; TRBD2 matches 7 bases. The source of this sequence is a man aged 25-45 years in good health and CMV-seropositive. This CDR3 is CASSLLAGEETQYF. CDR3 bases: TGTGCCAGCAGTTTGCTGGCGGGAGAGGAGACCCAGTACTTC.